The 4 T cell receptor beta chains below all came from one sample that was sequenced in a study of cytomegalovirus exposure and HLA in healthy donors. The PCR had 60 Vbeta and 13 Jbeta primers. TCRdb's table, derived via immunoSEQ multiplex PCR, lists solely in-frame clones and lacks some. The sample gives about 170,000 clones, roughly 80% of which show up once; 2% to 2.5% is in the top ten. Sequencing input: PBMCs. These receptors were obtained from a male donor in good health and CMV-seronegative.

V is TRBV7-9 and J is TRBJ2-7, with 11 bases identical to TRBD1. Trimming removed 3 bases from V and 4 bases from J; junction bases left unmatched: 5. Germline lookup yields CDR1 SEHNR and CDR2 FQNEAQ (reference sequence). The CDR3 sequence is 15 residues long. The DNA for the CDR3 is TGTGCCAGCAGCTTCCGGACAGGGGGCTTTTACGAGCAGTACTTC. This encodes CASSFRTGGFYEQYF.

The V gene is TRBV13, the J gene TRBJ2-7; 8 nucleotides align to TRBD1. The germline V gene encodes CDR1 PRHDT and CDR2 FYEKMQ (reference sequence). V lost 2 bases and J lost 4; bases outside the gene matches: 1. The CDR3 sequence is 13 residues long. Written as DNA, the CDR3 is TGTGCCAGCAGCTTAAGACAGGGGTACGAGCAGTACTTC. It is translated as CASSLRQGYEQYF.

The chain has TRBV10-1 and TRBJ2-3; D ambiguous. V lost 1 base and J 3 bases, leaving 11 bases between the germline ends. Germline V gives CDR1 WNHNN, CDR2 SYGVQD (reference sequence). This CDR3 comprises 15 residues. CDR3 protein: CASSELAGETDTQYF. Written as DNA, the CDR3 is TGCGCCAGCAGTGAGTTGGCCGGAGAAACAGATACGCAGTATTTT.

This clone was observed a handful of times. The CDR3 nucleotides read TGTGCCAGCAGTGATGGCAGGGGGAACACTGAAGCTTTCTTT. Its translation: CASSDGRGNTEAFF. The genes are TRBV2 and TRBJ1-1; possibly TRBD1 for D (6 bases). The germline V gene has CDR1 SNHLY and CDR2 FYNNEI. V was cut by 3 bases and J by 1 base, with 9 bases left in between. The CDR3 contains 14 residues.